The 8 T cell receptor beta chains below come from one sample, sequenced in a study of radiation and T cells in renal cell carcinoma. The time point denotes: blood 2 weeks post-SBRT. Treatment specified: 15 Gy SBRT to primary tumor, nephrectomy 4 weeks later. TCRdb's table, derived via immunoSEQ multiplex PCR, lists solely in-frame clones and lacks some. The table lists about 130,000 clones, 81% of them singletons. The sequencing here drew on blood, taken from a patient whose treatment included radiotherapy and nephrectomy. These receptors all stem from a man aged 45 to 65 with renal cell carcinoma.

The genes are TRBV4-1 and TRBJ2-5, with TRBD2 matching over 12 bases. The CDR3 extends over 15 amino acids. Per germline, CDR1 MGHRA and CDR2 YSYEKL. The V and J ends lost 1 base and 3 bases, in that order; junction bases with no gene match: 0. The CDR3 nucleotides read TGCGCCAGCAGCCAAGGGACTAGCGGGAAAGAGACCCAGTACTTC. It translates to CASSQGTSGKETQYF.

This clone was observed a few times. The same CDR3 is also encoded by other DNA sequences in this sample. V usage is TRBV5-1 and J usage is TRBJ2-1; D is uncertain. The CDR3 covers 13 residues. CDR1 SGHRS and CDR2 YFSETQ come from the germline V gene. Trimming removed 1 base from V and 3 bases from J, with 5 bases in between. CDR3 coding DNA: TGCGCCAGCAGCTTGCAAGACTACAATGAGCAGTTCTTC. Its protein is CASSLQDYNEQFF.

The chain combines TRBV19 with TRBJ1-5; D is undetermined. This CDR3 contains 14 residues. In germline, CDR1 is LNHDA, CDR2 SQIVND (reference sequence). Deletions cut 8 bases from V and 10 bases from J, with 21 bases between. The CDR3 coding sequence is TGTGCCAGTCACTGGGAGGCCGAGGTCCGTCCCCAGCATTTT. Amino acid sequence: CASHWEAEVRPQHF.

There are a few counts of this clone. The genes are TRBV6-1 and TRBJ2-7; D possibly corresponds to TRBD1 (5 bases). Trimming stripped 2 bases from V and 3 bases from J, with 5 bases between. The CDR3 runs to 12 residues. Germline-derived CDR1 and CDR2 are MNHNS and SASEGT. CDR3 sequence (DNA): TGTGCCAGCAGTGAACAGGGCTACGAGCAGTACTTC. Amino acids: CASSEQGYEQYF.

As to this clone: Mismatch with germline at one junction end may stem from a read error. This sequence joins TRBV2 and TRBJ2-5; D call uncertain. The length of the CDR3 is 13 residues. Germline CDR1 and CDR2: SNHLY and FYNNEI. CDR3: CASRGDIQGTQYF. The CDR3 coding sequence is TGTGCCAGCAGAGGTGATATACAAGGGACCCAGTACTTC.

This clone was counted once. The V call is TRBV5-1, the J call TRBJ2-2; 7 bases fit TRBD1. Germline CDR1 reads SGHRS; CDR2 reads YFSETQ. V was clipped by 0 bases and J by 0 bases; unmatched bases: 8. The CDR3 loop spans 18 amino acids. The CDR3 reads CASSLESFGTANTGELFF. Here the CDR3 DNA reads TGCGCCAGCAGCTTGGAGAGCTTTGGGACAGCGAACACCGGGGAGCTGTTTTTT.

V usage is TRBV10-1 and J usage is TRBJ2-2; D remains unclear. The germline V gene encodes CDR1 WNHNN and CDR2 SYGVQD (reference sequence). The CDR3 totals 12 residues. The V end lost 4 bases, the J end lost 6 bases, and 6 bases lay between the germline ends. CDR3 nucleotide sequence: TGCGCCAGCAGTGCTGGACCCGGGGAGCTGTTTTTT. Protein: CASSAGPGELFF.

As concerns this clone: At one boundary the junction diverges from the germline segment, which might be a read error. This chain uses TRBV5-5 with TRBJ1-1; the match to TRBD1 covers 9 bases. Germline loops: CDR1 SGHKS, CDR2 YYEKEE (reference sequence). There are 14 residues in the CDR3. For the CDR3, the DNA is TGTGCCAGCAGTCGGGGACAGGGCGTCTCTCTTATCGGGTTT. As protein: CASSRGQGVSLIGF.